This T cell receptor (beta chain) was sequenced during a study of monozygotic twins with cystic fibrosis. General observations from the study: Shared CDR3 numbers were not associated with age, concordance or severity. In 13 of 16 pairs, V gene usage was closest to the co-twin's.

Points on this clone: The antigen remains undetermined. At one boundary the junction diverges from the germline segment, which might be a read error.

Germline assignment: CDR1 SGHNT and CDR2 YYREEE (reference sequence). The length of the CDR3 is 12 residues. Only in-frame clones appear in the TCRdb table, and some are missing; sequencing was by immunoSEQ multiplex PCR. The data hold 30,000 to 45,000 clones, with 84% observed a single time. The sample was blood. The chain couples TRBV5-4 to TRBJ2-3; 9 bases align to TRBD1. The TCR originated in a girl aged 2-10 years with cystic fibrosis. As DNA, the CDR3 is TGTGCCAGCAGCTTGGAGGGACAGGGTAGGAATTTT. It codes for CASSLEGQGRNF.